The 7 T cell receptor delta chains presented below share a single source sample, sequenced in a study of γδ T cells in repeated Plasmodium falciparum infection. Flow sorting of PBMC yielded separate Vgamma9/Vdelta2+ and Vdelta2-negative gammadelta T cell populations for bulk repertoire analysis. TCRdb re-identified clones in the multiplex PCR reads via CATT. The data hold about 89,000 delta-chain clones, with about 1.5% observed a single time. The sequenced sample was gamma-delta T cells from blood. Receptors were obtained from a pool of human donors (malaria-infected and uninfected, not separated).

With regard to this clone: The protein that TCRdb holds for this DNA derives from a much larger clone and differs from the translated DNA at residues 6 and 7, which likely indicates a read error; the protein shown here is translated from the DNA. The chain uses TRDV1 and TRDJ1; D unclear. In germline, CDR1 is TSWWSYY, CDR2 QGS. The V end lost 5 bases, the J end lost 0 bases, and 7 bases lay between the germline ends. This CDR3 is 13 amino acids long. The DNA of the CDR3 is TGTGCTCTTGGGCTGCTGTACACCGATAAACTCATCTTT. Translation gives CALGLLYTDKLIF.

This clone was observed a handful of times. The rearrangement joins TRDV1 to TRDJ1, with TRDD3 matching 11 bases. The J gene, absent from TCRdb, was called here by matching the DNA to germline. The CDR3 length is 21 residues. Germline lookup yields CDR1 TSWWSYY and CDR2 QGS. V lost 1 base to trimming and J lost 0 bases; unmatched junction nucleotides: 16. For the CDR3, the DNA is TGTGCTCTTGGGGAACCTTCGGTACTGGGGGATAGAGGGTTTGACACCGATAAACTCATCTTT. Protein sequence: CALGEPSVLGDRGFDTDKLIF.

This clone has a handful of counts. It differs at one base from a far larger clone, so likely a read error. Other DNA sequences within the sample encode an identical CDR3. The rearrangement uses TRDV2 and TRDJ1; a weak D match, TRDD3 (6 bases). No J gene was available from TCRdb, and it was assigned here by a germline match of the DNA. Germline CDR1 is GEAIGNYY and CDR2 is EKD. V lost 0 bases and J lost 8, with 18 bases in between. The CDR3 is 15 residues long. DNA for the CDR3: TGTGCCTGTGACACCGTAGGTGGGGGCTCCCTCAAACTCATCTTT. This encodes CACDTVGGGSLKLIF.

This clone was counted a few times. The protein held in TCRdb is that of a much larger clone and does not match this DNA's translation at residue 6, likely because of a read error; the protein shown is translated from the DNA. The J gene is TRDJ1, the V gene TRDV1; 10 nucleotides agree with TRDD3. No J gene is reported in TCRdb; it was inferred here by comparing the DNA with germline. CDR1 is TSWWSYY, CDR2 QGS, per germline. This CDR3 is built from 24 residues. With V trimmed by 4 bases and J by 7 bases, 36 bases remained unmatched. DNA for the CDR3: TGTGCTCTTGGGGGAGGGATGCCTTCCTATCTCTCTCTCCTAACTGGGGGATTTTTCGGTAAACTCATCTTT. This encodes CALGGGMPSYLSLLTGGFFGKLIF.

As to this clone: Given a far larger clone just one base away, this is likely a sequencing read error. The sample contains more than one DNA sequence encoding this CDR3. V usage is TRDV1 and J usage is TRDJ1, with D possibly being TRDD3 (6 bases). Assignment of the J gene here rests on matching the DNA to germline, because TCRdb gives none. Germline CDR1 TSWWSYY, CDR2 QGS. This CDR3 is built from 19 residues. This chain's CDR3 is CALGERSRPTGMYTNKLIF. Here the CDR3 DNA reads TGTGCTCTTGGGGAAAGGAGCAGACCTACTGGGATGTACACCAATAAACTCATCTTT.

Of note for this clone: Translating this DNA gives a protein that differs at residue 3 from the TCRdb one, which belongs to a much larger clone; a read error is likely, and the protein shown is this translation. The CDR3 spells CAPGGEMPSYLSLLTGGFFGKLIF. Here the CDR3 DNA reads TGTGCTCCTGGGGGAGAGATGCCTTCCTATCTCTCTCTCCTAACTGGGGGATTTTTCGGTAAACTCATCTTT. The rearrangement uses TRDV1 and TRDJ1; 10 nucleotides align to TRDD3. Assignment of the J gene here rests on matching the DNA to germline, because TCRdb gives none. From germline, CDR1 is TSWWSYY and CDR2 QGS. This CDR3 has 24 amino acids.

With regard to this clone: A far more abundant clone sits one base away, making this likely a read error. Other DNA sequences in this sample translate to the same CDR3. The V gene is TRDV2, the J gene TRDJ1; no firm D call. TCRdb offers no J gene call, so here the DNA was matched to germline to obtain one. Trimming pared 0 bases from V and 0 bases from J, leaving 13 bases between. From germline, CDR1 is GEAIGNYY and CDR2 EKD. The CDR3 is made up of 16 amino acids. The CDR3 DNA reads TGTGCCTGTGACACCGTATCTGATAGGTACACCGATAAACTCATCTTT. Protein product: CACDTVSDRYTDKLIF.